Following are 25 T cell receptor beta chains from one sample sequenced in a study of CDR3 diversity in severe acne (dated 2019 in TCRdb). The method was PCR. The instrument given in TCRdb is Illumina HiSeq 2000. TCRdb trimmed the raw reads at Q25, called clones with MiXCR and kept productive beta chains. Each record represents a unique CDR3 protein, reported with the most common genes and DNA among its rows. The sample table contains around 91,000 distinct CDR3 sequences; only one count was recorded for 51% of them. Approximately 15% of the sample is taken by the ten largest. The specimen was blood. All receptors derive from a male donor in good health, without acne.

This clonotype was counted only a few times. The chain carries TRBV24-1 and TRBJ1-5; D not certain. The germline V and J ends were trimmed by 3 bases and 3 bases, with 8 bases remaining between them. CDR3 length equals 14 residues. The V gene's germline CDR1 is KGHDR and CDR2 SFDVKD. The CDR3 nucleotides read TGTGCCACCAGTGATATAGGGATCAATCAGCCCCAGCATTTT. Amino acid sequence: CATSDIGINQPQHF.

This clonotype was seen ten or more times. V usage is TRBV28 and J usage is TRBJ1-4; the D is unclear. The germline gives CDR1 MDHEN, CDR2 SYDVKM. This CDR3 is 13 amino acids long. Trimming left V 5 bases short and J 8 bases short, with 12 bases between. The CDR3, as DNA: TGTGCCAGCAGTCTGACCGGACGGGAAAAACTGTTTTTT. Protein sequence: CASSLTGREKLFF.

A note on this clonotype: Just one base apart from a much larger clone, this may be a read error. The chain couples TRBV10-3 to TRBJ1-1; D ambiguous. CDR1 and CDR2 from the germline V gene are ENHRY and SYGVKD. Trimming cost V 9 bases and J 1 base, with 9 bases left between them. The CDR3 covers 12 residues. The CDR3 sequence is CAIGRGNTEAFF. Written as DNA, the CDR3 is TGTGCCATAGGCCGGGGGAACACTGAAGCTTTCTTT.

This chain links TRBV29-1 with TRBJ2-7; TRBD1 agrees at 8 bases. The CDR3 has 14 amino acids. Germline CDR1 reads SQVTM; CDR2 reads ANQGSEA. V was pared by 7 bases and J by 4 bases, with 12 bases of the junction left unmatched. The CDR3: CSAKPGTGFYEQYF. CDR3 nucleotide sequence: TGCAGCGCCAAACCCGGGACAGGCTTTTACGAGCAGTACTTC.

This clonotype has a handful of counts. This chain uses TRBV5-1 with TRBJ1-2; D is unclear. CDR1 and CDR2 from the germline V gene are SGHRS and YFSETQ. V lost 0 bases to trimming and J lost 3 bases, with 12 bases between them. The CDR3 is 15 residues long. CDR3: CASSLDGVTDYGYTF. The CDR3 nucleotides read TGCGCCAGCAGCTTGGATGGGGTAACCGACTATGGCTACACCTTC.

This clonotype has ten or more counts. The chain joins TRBV30 to TRBJ1-5; D is possibly TRBD1 (5 bases). Germline CDR1 is GTSNPN and CDR2 is SVGIG (reference sequence). CDR3 length: 17 amino acids. Trimming shortened V by 3 bases and J by 0 bases, and 18 bases separated the two germline ends. The DNA of the CDR3 is TGTGCCTGGAGCCTCCTTGTTGGGGGTGATAGCAATCAGCCCCAGCATTTT. It codes for CAWSLLVGGDSNQPQHF.

At least ten counts were recorded for this clonotype. The V call is TRBV7-9, the J call TRBJ2-3, with TRBD2 as a possible D gene (6 bases). This CDR3 is 14 amino acids long. Germline V lookup: CDR1 SEHNR, CDR2 FQNEAQ (reference sequence). V was clipped by 7 bases and J by 4 bases, with 15 bases between them. The CDR3 protein is CASTPRRGSDTQYF. As DNA, the CDR3 is TGTGCCAGCACCCCTAGGAGGGGATCAGATACGCAGTATTTT.

This clonotype was counted a few times. The chain carries TRBV20-1 and TRBJ2-3; 10 bases align to TRBD2. Germline V gives CDR1 DFQATT, CDR2 SNEGSKA (reference sequence). This CDR3 contains 15 residues. The junction had 2 bases not matched to a gene; V was cut back by 1 base and J by 1 base. CDR3 in amino acids: CSARVGTSGTDTQYF. The CDR3 nucleotides are TGCAGTGCTAGAGTAGGGACTAGCGGCACAGATACGCAGTATTTT.

This clonotype was seen at least ten times. This chain connects TRBV19 to TRBJ2-5; tentative D call: TRBD2 (6 bases). The CDR3 runs to 12 residues. V was clipped by 8 bases and J by 7 bases, with 14 bases between them. Germline-derived CDR1 and CDR2 are LNHDA and SQIVND (reference sequence). This chain's CDR3 is CASGGVYGTQYF. DNA for the CDR3: TGTGCCAGTGGAGGGGTATATGGGACCCAGTACTTC.

The chain links TRBV7-9 to TRBJ1-1; tentative D call: TRBD1 (6 bases). Germline V gene lookup returns CDR1 SEHNR and CDR2 FQNEAQ (reference sequence). The V end lost 2 bases, the J end lost 5 bases, and 9 bases lay between the germline ends. This CDR3 is 13 amino acids long. Here the CDR3 reads CASSLKGVTEAFF. The DNA for the CDR3 is TGTGCCAGCAGCTTAAAGGGGGTAACTGAAGCTTTCTTT.

This sequence joins TRBV25-1 and TRBJ1-1; TRBD1 agrees at 7 bases. This CDR3 has 14 amino acids. Germline CDR1 and CDR2: MGHDK and SYGVNS. The junction had 14 bases not matched to a gene; V was cut back by 5 bases and J by 11 bases. CDR3: CASSRVRGSDEAFF. Here the CDR3 DNA reads TGTGCCAGCAGTCGAGTCAGGGGGAGTGATGAGGCTTTCTTT.

The chain is built from TRBV7-8 and TRBJ1-5; D gene unclear. Trimming removed 5 bases at V and 14 bases at J, with 16 bases between. Germline V lookup: CDR1 SGHVS, CDR2 FQNEAQ. This CDR3 region has 12 residues. CDR3 residues: CASSVRRDNEHF. The CDR3 coding sequence is TGTGCCAGCAGCGTCCGGAGAGACAATGAGCATTTT.

This chain connects TRBV20-1 to TRBJ2-1; TRBD2 aligns across 15 bases. This CDR3 is 18 amino acids long. The germline V gene has CDR1 DFQATT and CDR2 SNEGSKA (reference sequence). V shed 4 bases, J shed 0 bases, and the junction held 7 bases outside the gene matches. CDR3 sequence reads: CSATGTSGRSSSYNEQFF. For the CDR3, the DNA is TGCAGTGCTACCGGGACTAGCGGGAGGTCTTCCTCCTACAATGAGCAGTTCTTC.

The genes are TRBV19 and TRBJ1-1; tentative D call: TRBD1 (6 bases). V was clipped by 9 bases and J by 4 bases, with 15 bases between them. CDR1 and CDR2 from the germline V gene are LNHDA and SQIVND (reference sequence). The CDR3 totals 13 residues. The CDR3 DNA follows: TGTGCCAGCTACAGGGTTTATGGCACTGAAGCTTTCTTT. Translated: CASYRVYGTEAFF.

This rearrangement joins TRBV6-5 to TRBJ2-5; 9 nucleotides agree with TRBD1. The V gene end was trimmed by 4 bases and the J gene end by 7 bases; junction bases not matched to a gene: 10. Germline V gene lookup returns CDR1 MNHEY and CDR2 SVGAGI. This CDR3 contains 15 residues. The CDR3 DNA reads TGTGCCAGCAGTTCACAGGGGGCAGGGGGGAGGACCCAGTACTTC. This codes for CASSSQGAGGRTQYF.

About this clonotype itself: One end of the junction fails to match germline, which may point to a read error. The gene calls are TRBV9 and TRBJ2-1; D assignment may be TRBD1 or TRBD2 (5 bases each). The germline V gene has CDR1 SGDLS and CDR2 YYNGEE. The CDR3 is made up of 15 amino acids. Written as DNA, the CDR3 is TGTGCCAGTAGCGCCGACAGAGACACCTATAATGGGCAGTTCTTC. This translates into CASSADRDTYNGQFF.

CDR3 loop: CASSLESYYGYTF. The CDR3, as DNA: TGCGCCAGCAGCTTGGAAAGCTACTATGGCTACACCTTC. The rearrangement uses TRBV5-1 and TRBJ1-2; no firm D call. Trimming left V 0 bases short and J 3 bases short, with 6 bases between. CDR3 length equals 13 residues. In germline, CDR1 is SGHRS, CDR2 YFSETQ.

In its sample, this clonotype was seen a few times. The chain combines TRBV2 with TRBJ1-5; D is uncertain. Deletions cut 7 bases from V and 0 bases from J, with 13 bases between. Looked up from germline, CDR1 is SNHLY and CDR2 is FYNNEI. The CDR3 is 15 residues long. CDR3 sequence: CASTERSHSNQPQHF. CDR3 DNA: TGTGCCAGCACTGAGAGGTCTCATAGCAATCAGCCCCAGCATTTT.

This clonotype was detected once. The CDR3 does not end in the conserved phenylalanine or tryptophan, so this is likely a read error. The gene calls are TRBV11-3 and TRBJ2-2, with D maybe TRBD2 (5 bases). This CDR3 has 14 amino acids. The germline V and J ends were trimmed by 5 bases and 3 bases, with 10 bases remaining between them. Germline V gives CDR1 SGHNT, CDR2 YENEEA. CDR3 residues: CASSLSGDTGELFL. Written as DNA, the CDR3 is TGTGCCAGCAGCCTATCCGGGGACACCGGGGAGCTGTTTCTT.

This clonotype turned up a few times. V usage is TRBV10-3 and J usage is TRBJ2-5; D is undetermined. V was trimmed by 3 bases and J by 1 base, leaving 3 bases between them. Looked up from germline, CDR1 is ENHRY and CDR2 is SYGVKD. CDR3 length equals 12 residues. As DNA, the CDR3 is TGTGCCATCAGTGACTTCCAAGAGACCCAGTACTTC. This sequence encodes CAISDFQETQYF.

This clonotype was counted many times. The V and J genes are TRBV28 and TRBJ2-3, with TRBD1 as a possible D gene (6 bases). Germline V gene sequence: CDR1 MDHEN, CDR2 SYDVKM. The CDR3 is 13 amino acids. The V end was cut by 6 bases, the J end by 4 bases, with 11 bases between. CDR3 amino acids: CASREQGPDTQYF. CDR3 nucleotide sequence: TGTGCCAGCAGGGAGCAGGGGCCAGATACGCAGTATTTT. Supplemented by reference TRBV28 and TRBJ2-3, the full variable domain reads DVKVTQSSRYLVKRTGEKVFLECVQDMDHENMFWYRQDPGLGLRLIYFSYDVKMKEKGDIPEGYSVSREKKERFSLILESASTNQTSMYLCASREQGPDTQYFGPGTRLTVL.

This clonotype has at least ten counts. The chain links TRBV12-3 or TRBV12-4 to TRBJ2-1, with TRBD2 matching 7 bases. The ends lost 2 bases at V and 2 bases at J; junction bases unmatched: 6. The CDR3 has 16 amino acids. CDR3 sequence reads: CASSLYLAEPYNEQFF. The CDR3 DNA reads TGTGCCAGCAGTTTATATCTAGCGGAGCCCTACAATGAGCAGTTCTTC.

This clonotype has just a few counts. This rearrangement joins TRBV20-1 to TRBJ2-1; 8 positions match TRBD1. The CDR3 runs 15 residues. Per germline, CDR1 DFQATT and CDR2 SNEGSKA (reference sequence). The CDR3 spells CSADRDRYKRNEQFF. The CDR3 nucleotides are TGCAGCGCTGACCGGGACAGGTACAAACGCAATGAGCAGTTCTTC.

A remark on this clonotype: One base away lies a much larger clone, so this may be a sequencing read error. V usage is TRBV11-1 and J usage is TRBJ1-1, with D hard to call. This CDR3 has 13 amino acids. In germline, CDR1 is SGHAT, CDR2 FQDESV (reference sequence). V was trimmed by 1 base and J by 7 bases, leaving 10 bases between them. CDR3 sequence: CASSLEGPIEAFF. CDR3 DNA sequence: TGTGCCAGCAGCTTAGAAGGGCCCATTGAAGCTTTCTTT.

The chain couples TRBV7-3 to TRBJ2-7, with D unclear. CDR1 is SGHTA, CDR2 FQGTGA, per germline. V gave up 5 bases and J gave up 1 base, with 9 bases separating them. This CDR3 has 13 amino acids. CDR3 coding DNA: TGTGCCAGCAGCCCGGATGTTTCCTACGAGCAGTACTTC. This codes for CASSPDVSYEQYF.